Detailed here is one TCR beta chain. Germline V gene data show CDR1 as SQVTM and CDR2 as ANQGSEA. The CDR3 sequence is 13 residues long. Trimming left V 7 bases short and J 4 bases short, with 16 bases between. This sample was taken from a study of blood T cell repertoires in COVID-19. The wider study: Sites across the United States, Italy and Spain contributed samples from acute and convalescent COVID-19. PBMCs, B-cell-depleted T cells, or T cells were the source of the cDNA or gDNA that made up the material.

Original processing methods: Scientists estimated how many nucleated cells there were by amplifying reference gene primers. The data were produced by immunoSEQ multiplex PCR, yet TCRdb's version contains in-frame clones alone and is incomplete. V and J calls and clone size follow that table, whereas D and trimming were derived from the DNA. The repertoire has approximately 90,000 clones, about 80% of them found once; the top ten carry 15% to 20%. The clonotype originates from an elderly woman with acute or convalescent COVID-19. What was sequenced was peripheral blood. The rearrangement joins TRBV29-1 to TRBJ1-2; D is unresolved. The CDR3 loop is CSASREGGYGYTF. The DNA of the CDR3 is TGCAGCGCGAGCCGTGAGGGTGGCTATGGCTACACCTTC.